A selection of T cell receptor beta chains follows, all from one sample in a study of blood T cell repertoires in COVID-19. The method was immunoSEQ multiplex PCR; TCRdb's version includes in-frame clones alone and lacks a portion of them. Of about 430,000 clones in the sample, roughly nine tenths were seen once. Sequenced: PBMCs or T cells enriched from blood (not recorded which). These receptors came from a man aged 25 to 40 who had recovered from COVID-19. CDR3s include the opening cysteine and the closing phenylalanine or tryptophan. The D gene is left open where the match is weak.

d_call: NA
v_call: TRBV28
j_call: TRBJ1-5
cdr3_nt: TGTGCCAGCATGTTGGGGGGGAGTCAGCCCCAGCATTTT
cdr3_aa: CASMLGGSQPQHF

d_call: NA
v_call: TRBV28
j_call: TRBJ2-7
cdr3_nt: TGTGCCAGCAGTTTACAGGGGTACGAGCAGTACTTC
cdr3_aa: CASSLQGYEQYF

d_call: NA
v_call: TRBV19
j_call: TRBJ1-1
cdr3_nt: TGTGCCAGTAGCAACCGGGAACCTGAAGCTTTCTTT
cdr3_aa: CASSNREPEAFF

d_call: NA
v_call: TRBV5-1
j_call: TRBJ1-5
cdr3_nt: TGCGCCAGCAGCCGGCAGGGCGATAGCAATCAGCCCCAGCATTTT
cdr3_aa: CASSRQGDSNQPQHF

d_call: NA
v_call: TRBV29-1
j_call: TRBJ1-1
cdr3_nt: TGCAGCGTTAGTGTAGCGGATGAAGCTTTCTTT
cdr3_aa: CSVSVADEAFF

d_call: NA
v_call: TRBV7-3
j_call: TRBJ2-1
cdr3_nt: TGTGCCAGCAGCTTAGCTAGCACAAAGGAGAATGAGCAGTTCTTC
cdr3_aa: CASSLASTKENEQFF

d_call: NA
v_call: TRBV5-1
j_call: TRBJ2-1
cdr3_nt: TGCGCCAGCAGCCCTGGCGTAGGCGGGATACAATACAATGAGCAGTTCTTC
cdr3_aa: CASSPGVGGIQYNEQFF

d_call: NA
v_call: TRBV28
j_call: TRBJ1-5
cdr3_nt: TGTGCCAGCTCCCTGTCCGATCAGCCCCAGCATTTT
cdr3_aa: CASSLSDQPQHF

d_call: TRBD1
v_call: TRBV5-1
j_call: TRBJ1-4
cdr3_nt: TGCGCCAGCAGCCTAGGACAGGGCGATCAAGGTGAAAAACTGTTTTTT
cdr3_aa: CASSLGQGDQGEKLFF

d_call: NA
v_call: TRBV25-1
j_call: TRBJ2-2
cdr3_nt: TGTGCCAGCAGCGAGGCAGGGGATCCCGGGGAGCTGTTTTTT
cdr3_aa: CASSEAGDPGELFF

d_call: NA
v_call: TRBV6-1
j_call: TRBJ1-4
cdr3_nt: TGTGCCAGCAGTGAAGGGGCCAGTAATGAAAAACTGTTTTTT
cdr3_aa: CASSEGASNEKLFF

d_call: NA
v_call: TRBV6-1
j_call: TRBJ2-1
cdr3_nt: TGTGCCAGCAGTGAGTCTCCGTTACGGGAGCAGTTCTTC
cdr3_aa: CASSESPLREQFF

d_call: NA
v_call: TRBV10-1
j_call: TRBJ2-1
cdr3_nt: TGCGCCAGCAGTGAGCTCCGGGAACACAATGAGCAGTTCTTC
cdr3_aa: CASSELREHNEQFF

d_call: TRBD2
v_call: TRBV6-1
j_call: TRBJ2-1
cdr3_nt: TGTGCCAGCAGTGAACCCCTAGCGGGAGCCTACAATGAGCAGTTCTTC
cdr3_aa: CASSEPLAGAYNEQFF

d_call: NA
v_call: TRBV7-9
j_call: TRBJ2-3
cdr3_nt: TGTGCCATAGCCGGTAGCGGAAATACGCAGTATTTT
cdr3_aa: CAIAGSGNTQYF

d_call: TRBD1
v_call: TRBV4-2
j_call: TRBJ1-4
cdr3_nt: TGTGCCAGCAGCCACCTCGACAGGGGGCAGTTCAATGAAAAACTGTTTTTT
cdr3_aa: CASSHLDRGQFNEKLFF

d_call: NA
v_call: TRBV7-2
j_call: TRBJ1-2
cdr3_nt: TGTGCCAGCAGCTCAAGGGCGGAGGTCTATGGCTACACCTTC
cdr3_aa: CASSSRAEVYGYTF